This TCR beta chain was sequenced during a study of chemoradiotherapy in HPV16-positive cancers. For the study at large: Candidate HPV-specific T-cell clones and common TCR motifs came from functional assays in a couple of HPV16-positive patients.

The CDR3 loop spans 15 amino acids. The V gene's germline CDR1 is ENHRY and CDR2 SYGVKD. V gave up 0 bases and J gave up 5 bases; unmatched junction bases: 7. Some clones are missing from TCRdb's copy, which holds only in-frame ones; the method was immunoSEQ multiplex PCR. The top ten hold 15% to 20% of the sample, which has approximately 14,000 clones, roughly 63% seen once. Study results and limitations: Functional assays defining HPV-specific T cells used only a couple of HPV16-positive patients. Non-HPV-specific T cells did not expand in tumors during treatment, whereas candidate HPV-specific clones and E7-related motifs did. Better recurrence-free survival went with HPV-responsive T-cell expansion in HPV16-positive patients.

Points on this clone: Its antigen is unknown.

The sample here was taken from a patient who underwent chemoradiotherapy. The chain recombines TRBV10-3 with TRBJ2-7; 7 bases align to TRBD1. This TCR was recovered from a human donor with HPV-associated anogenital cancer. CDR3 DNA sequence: TGTGCCATCAGTGAGTCGGCGACAGGGACGAACGAGCAGTACTTC. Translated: CAISESATGTNEQYF.